The 9 T cell receptor beta chains given below trace back to one sample, sequenced in a study of Graves' ophthalmopathy and Graves' hyperthyroidism. RNA served as the template for amplifying TCR beta CDR3 regions. HTBI primers were employed in first-round RT-PCR, then a second-round multiplex PCR followed. From the multiplex PCR reads, TCRdb called clonotypes with MiXCR, one entry per CDR3 protein. The table shows over a million distinct CDR3 sequences, with about 40% occurring only once. The sequencing input was peripheral blood or thyroid tissue (not recorded which). These receptors came from an adult man with Graves' hyperthyroidism.

This clonotype was picked up a small number of times. This chain links TRBV25-1 with TRBJ2-2, with TRBD1 matching 11 bases. The CDR3 runs to 16 residues. The germline CDR1 and CDR2 sequences are MGHDK and SYGVNS. V dropped 5 bases and J dropped 6; count of bases not matched to a gene: 8. In DNA form, the CDR3 reads TGTGCCAGCAGTTCCCCCGGACAGGGGGCTTCCGGGGAGCTGTTTTTT. Its protein product is CASSSPGQGASGELFF.

As regards this clonotype: Since a much larger clone is just one base distant, this may be a read error. The chain combines TRBV7-9 with TRBJ1-6, with 7 positions matching TRBD1. CDR1 is SEHNR and CDR2 is FQNEAQ in the germline V gene (reference sequence). The CDR3 loop spans 14 amino acids. CDR3 in DNA: TGTGCCAGCAGCCTTACAGGGGTCGGTTCACCCCCCCACTTT. Amino acid sequence: CASSLTGVGSPPHF.

The chain uses TRBV2 and TRBJ2-7; the D is unclear. The CDR3 has 16 residues. CDR1 is SNHLY, CDR2 FYNNEI, per germline. The V end was cut by 5 bases, the J end by 0 bases, with 17 bases between. CDR3 in DNA: TGTGCCAGCAGTTACCCGTTCGATAGGGACTCCTACGAGCAGTACTTC. As protein: CASSYPFDRDSYEQYF. The full variable domain, in which reference TRBV2 and TRBJ2-7 provide the parts outside the CDR3, is EPEVTQTPSHQVTQMGQEVILRCVPISNHLYFYWYRQILGQKVEFLVSFYNNEISEKSEIFDDQFSVERPDGSNFTLKIRSTKLEDSAMYFCASSYPFDRDSYEQYFGPGTRLTVT.

This clonotype was seen repeatedly, ten times or more. V and J are TRBV7-8 and TRBJ1-5, with unresolved D. Looked up from germline, CDR1 is SGHVS and CDR2 is FQNEAQ. The CDR3 length is 13 residues. V lost 3 bases to trimming and J lost 9 bases, with 12 bases between them. CDR3 nucleotides: TGTGCCAGCAGCTTGGACGGCTTGCGGCCCCAGCATTTT. It codes for CASSLDGLRPQHF.

This clonotype has a single count. V gene TRBV7-9 combines with J gene TRBJ1-1; D call uncertain. The V gene's germline CDR1 is SEHNR and CDR2 FQNEAQ (reference sequence). The CDR3 has 15 amino acids. The V end lost 3 bases, the J end lost 7 bases, and 18 bases lay between the germline ends. CDR3 in amino acids: CASSLDQKGFDEAFF. As DNA, the CDR3 is TGTGCCAGCAGCTTGGATCAGAAAGGGTTTGATGAAGCTTTCTTT.

The gene calls are TRBV7-9 and TRBJ2-7, with 7 bases lining up with TRBD2. Germline CDR1 and CDR2: SEHNR and FQNEAQ (reference sequence). V dropped 0 bases and J dropped 6; count of bases not matched to a gene: 5. CDR3 size: 14 residues. Written as DNA, the CDR3 is TGTGCCAGCAGCTTAGCGGGAGGGCCTTTCGAGCAGTACTTC. The encoded protein is CASSLAGGPFEQYF. The whole variable domain, filled in from reference TRBV7-9 and TRBJ2-7, reads DTGVSQNPRHKITKRGQNVTFRCDPISEHNRLYWYRQTLGQGPEFLTYFQNEAQLEKSRLLSDRFSAERPKGSFSTLEIQRTEQGDSAMYLCASSLAGGPFEQYFGPGTRLTVT.

Ten or more counts support this clonotype. The chain couples TRBV19 to TRBJ2-7; D remains unclear. The CDR3 has 11 residues. Germline V gives CDR1 LNHDA, CDR2 SQIVND (reference sequence). V lost 3 bases and J 9 bases, leaving 9 bases between the germline ends. CDR3 amino acids: CASSIGPRQYF. As DNA, the CDR3 is TGTGCCAGTAGTATCGGGCCGAGGCAGTACTTC.

This clonotype occurred a few times. CDR3 sequence: CASSVSGSYTF. CDR3 sequence (DNA): TGCGCCAGCAGTGTATCTGGGAGCTACACCTTC. The gene calls are TRBV10-2 and TRBJ1-2, with D unclear. Deletions cut 4 bases from V and 9 bases from J, with 9 bases between. Germline CDR1 reads WSHSY; CDR2 reads SAAADI. This CDR3 has 11 amino acids.

This clonotype appeared many times. Compared with germline, one end of the junction differs, possibly owing to a read error. The chain uses TRBV19 and TRBJ1-5; TRBD1 might be the D (5 bases). Germline V gene lookup returns CDR1 LNHDA and CDR2 SQIVND (reference sequence). This CDR3 spans 16 amino acids. CDR3 in DNA: TGTGCCAGTAGTATGCAGGGATCGCCACTCAATAAGCCCCAGCATTTT. Translated, it gives CASSMQGSPLNKPQHF.